This TCR beta chain is drawn from a study of neurological immune-mediated disorders. The junction had 13 bases not matched to a gene; V was cut back by 5 bases and J by 4 bases. From germline, CDR1 is SGHVS and CDR2 FNYEAQ. CDR3 length: 16 amino acids. TCRdb analysed the 5' RACE reads with MiXCR anew, one entry per CDR3 protein. The sample lists 45,000 to 50,000 distinct CDR3 sequences, roughly 4.1% occurring once. A total of 2 million PBMCs stored at -80 degrees C provided the unsorted libraries. This sequence joins TRBV7-6 and TRBJ1-1, with 7 positions matching TRBD1. The sample taken for sequencing was PBMCs. The clonotype comes from a woman aged 55-70 years with multiple sclerosis. The CDR3 bases are TGTGCCAGCAGCCCTAGCACCCAGGGGGGACGCACTGAAGCTTTCTTT. It encodes CASSPSTQGGRTEAFF.